This T cell receptor beta chain originates from a study of blood T cell repertoires in COVID-19. Assay used: immunoSEQ multiplex PCR; TCRdb lists only in-frame clones, some missing. This repertoire shows approximately 250,000 clones, 80% to 90% found once; its top ten account for about 12%. This clone appeared a few times. The germline CDR1 and CDR2 sequences are SGHNT and YYREEE (reference sequence). The V and J ends lost 5 bases and 3 bases respectively, with 20 bases between them. The CDR3 has 17 amino acids. Material for sequencing was peripheral blood. This sequence joins TRBV5-4 and TRBJ2-2; possibly TRBD2 for D (7 bases). The receptor was derived from a woman aged 70-85 years with COVID-19, enrolled during active disease. The CDR3 reads CASRPEGGRSDTGELFF. In DNA form, the CDR3 reads TGTGCCAGCAGACCGGAGGGGGGGCGCTCAGACACCGGGGAGCTGTTTTTT.